The entry below describes one T cell receptor beta chain. There is no known antigen for this receptor. There are no base qualities to consult, and no much larger clone falls within one base. This record belongs to a study of technical replicates of blood from a few donors (TCRdb year 2017). The CDR3 goes from the cysteine to the phenylalanine over 14 residues. The sequence is cut down to CDR3 DNA, 42 bases in frame from base 1. The V end loses 2 bases and the J end loses 3 bases, and a stretch of 8 bases separates them. Taken from the germline V gene, the CDR1 and CDR2 loops are ENHRY and SYGVKD. To prepare the library, the immunoSEQ multiplex PCR assay was applied. Held by TCRdb, this immuneACCESS table contains in-frame sequences only and omits some clones. Under half of the omission traces to an unresolved V gene where checked; the cause of the rest is unknown. The sample table holds about 83,000 clones, of which around 94% were seen once. Jointly, the top ten make up approximately 0.25% of the sample.

The chain employs TRBV10-3 and TRBJ1-5; TRBD1 is a weak D gene call, 6 bases matching. This TCR was sampled from a human donor in good health. The sequenced sample was T cells isolated from PBMCs. The nucleotide sequence reads TGTGCCATCAGTGAGGCAGGGGCCAATCAGCCCCAGCATTTT. The translation is CAISEAGANQPQHF.